The 14 T cell receptor beta chains reported below all come from one sample, sequenced in a study of blood T cell repertoires in COVID-19. Assay used: immunoSEQ multiplex PCR; TCRdb lists only in-frame clones, some missing. The profile shows 200,000 or so clones, roughly 92% of them singletons. The sequencing input was peripheral blood. Receptors originate from a man between 60 and 70 years old with COVID-19, enrolled during active disease.

A single count supports this clone. This chain joins TRBV6-5 and TRBJ2-3; TRBD2 matches 10 bases. CDR1 and CDR2 (germline): MNHEY, SVGAGI. V shed 5 bases and J 9 bases; nucleotides not matched to a gene: 2. CDR3 length: 12 residues. The CDR3 DNA follows: TGTGCCAGCAGTCAGCGGGGGGGGACGCAGTATTTT. The encoded protein is CASSQRGGTQYF.

The rearrangement links TRBV6-5 to TRBJ1-1; D is unresolved. The V end was cut by 6 bases, the J end by 2 bases, with 13 bases between. Germline V CDR1 and CDR2: MNHEY, SVGAGI. The CDR3 is made up of 14 amino acids. The CDR3 sequence: CASSPSRRNTEAFF. The CDR3 DNA reads as TGTGCCAGCAGCCCCTCCAGAAGAAACACTGAAGCTTTCTTT.

The chain uses TRBV2 and TRBJ2-6; 7 bases are shared with TRBD1. This CDR3 contains 15 residues. Germline trimming cut 6 bases from V and 4 bases from J; bases unmatched to any gene: 6. Per the germline V gene, CDR1 is SNHLY and CDR2 is FYNNEI. In DNA, the CDR3 is TGTGCCAGCAGACGACAGGGATCCGGGGCCAACGTCCTGACTTTC. Encoded protein: CASRRQGSGANVLTF.

This clone was detected once. The genes are TRBV9 and TRBJ1-1; D is perhaps TRBD1 (5 bases). V was pared by 0 bases and J by 1 base, with 7 bases between. This CDR3 has 14 amino acids. Germline V gene data show CDR1 as SGDLS and CDR2 as YYNGEE. CDR3 sequence reads: CASSVGQPNTEAFF. CDR3 nucleotide sequence: TGTGCCAGCAGCGTAGGACAGCCGAACACTGAAGCTTTCTTT.

The chain employs TRBV6-2 or TRBV6-3 and TRBJ2-7; 7 bases agree with TRBD2. Germline CDR1 and CDR2: MNHEY and SVGEGT. This CDR3 is 14 amino acids long. The junction had 5 bases not matched to a gene; V was cut back by 0 bases and J by 6 bases. The CDR3 sequence: CASSYSRLAPEQYF. CDR3 in DNA: TGTGCCAGCAGTTACTCCCGACTAGCCCCCGAGCAGTACTTC.

J is TRBJ1-5 and V is TRBV5-1; tentative D call: TRBD1 (6 bases). Per the germline V gene, CDR1 is SGHRS and CDR2 is YFSETQ. Trimming shortened V by 0 bases and J by 5 bases, and 12 bases separated the two germline ends. The CDR3 covers 15 residues. The CDR3, as DNA: TGCGCCAGCAGCTTGGCCCCAGGGGCGGATCAGCCCCAGCATTTT. Amino acids: CASSLAPGADQPQHF.

The V gene is TRBV3-1 (or the pseudogene TRBV3-2), the J gene TRBJ2-7, with 7 bases lining up with TRBD1. V shed 5 bases and J 2 bases; nucleotides not matched to a gene: 9. Germline V gene data show CDR1 as LGHDT and CDR2 as YNNKEL (reference sequence). The length of the CDR3 is 15 residues. CDR3 in DNA: TGTGCCAGCAGCTTGCGAGAGGGGGCCACCTACGAGCAGTACTTC. Its protein is CASSLREGATYEQYF.

The chain is built from TRBV4-1 and TRBJ2-7, with D perhaps matching TRBD1 (6 bases). V dropped 0 bases and J dropped 8 bases, with 8 bases sitting between them. Germline V gene lookup returns CDR1 MGHRA and CDR2 YSYEKL. The CDR3 contains 12 residues. CDR3 sequence (DNA): TGCGCCAGCAGCCAAGATGGACAGCAGCAGTACTTC. Encoded protein: CASSQDGQQQYF.

This chain uses TRBV18 with TRBJ2-7, with TRBD1 matching 7 bases. The CDR3 has 14 residues. V lost 2 bases to trimming and J lost 7 bases; unmatched junction nucleotides: 8. From germline, CDR1 is KGHSH and CDR2 LQKENI. CDR3 loop: CASSPGYRGLEQYF. The CDR3 region has the DNA TGTGCCAGCTCACCAGGTTACAGGGGTTTGGAGCAGTACTTC.

This clone showed up just once. The chain employs TRBV9 and TRBJ1-3; weak D call: TRBD1 (5 bases). The CDR3 consists of 17 residues. Germline CDR1 is SGDLS and CDR2 is YYNGEE. With 1 base removed from V and 0 bases from J, the gap between germline ends came to 14 bases. In DNA, the CDR3 is TGTGCCAGCAGCGTAACAGGTGTCCTGAGCTCTGGAAACACCATATATTTT. Its translation is CASSVTGVLSSGNTIYF.

The chain recombines TRBV19 with TRBJ2-1, with 13 bases lining up with TRBD2. The J segment lost 6 bases and the V segment lost 5 bases, leaving 7 bases of the junction unmatched. CDR1 is LNHDA, CDR2 SQIVND, per germline (reference sequence). The CDR3 has 16 amino acids. CDR3 region: CASSLRGLAGTNEQFF. Written as DNA, the CDR3 is TGTGCCAGTAGTCTCCGGGGACTAGCGGGAACCAATGAGCAGTTCTTC.

The V call is TRBV9, the J call TRBJ2-1, with 8 bases identical to TRBD1. V lost 0 bases to trimming and J lost 5 bases; unmatched junction nucleotides: 4. Per the germline V gene, CDR1 is SGDLS and CDR2 is YYNGEE. The CDR3 runs to 15 residues. The CDR3 sequence is CASSVARGPNNEQFF. In DNA, the CDR3 is TGTGCCAGCAGCGTAGCCAGGGGGCCTAACAATGAGCAGTTCTTC.

The rearrangement links TRBV28 to TRBJ2-1, with D possibly TRBD1 on 6 matching bases. V lost 4 bases to trimming and J lost 2 bases, with 12 bases between them. CDR3 length: 15 residues. Germline V gene sequence: CDR1 MDHEN, CDR2 SYDVKM. The CDR3 loop reads CASSSPGVPYNEQFF. Here the CDR3 DNA reads TGTGCCAGCAGTTCCCCAGGGGTTCCCTACAATGAGCAGTTCTTC.

This clone was counted a few times. This sequence joins TRBV10-3 and TRBJ2-7, with D uncertain. The V end was cut by 11 bases, the J end by 6 bases, with 20 bases between. The CDR3 extends over 13 amino acids. CDR1 is ENHRY and CDR2 is SYGVKD in the germline V gene. The CDR3 sequence is CASSSTVSSEQYF. Here the CDR3 DNA reads TGTGCCTCATCATCTACAGTATCATCCGAGCAGTACTTC.